These 12 T cell receptor beta chains came from one sample sequenced in a study of T cells in Graves' hyperthyroidism and ophthalmopathy. The source material, RNA transcripts, was used to amplify TCR beta CDR3 regions. The HTBI primer set was used in a first-round RT-PCR of the TCR CDR3. TCRdb reprocessed the multiplex PCR reads via MiXCR and lists one record per CDR3 protein. The sample carries approximately 590,000 distinct CDR3 sequences, more than 15% recorded once. Specimen: blood. The receptor source for this set is a woman between 25 and 40 years old with Graves' hyperthyroidism.

The rearrangement joins TRBV7-3 to TRBJ2-1; D may be TRBD2 (6 bases). The CDR3 extends over 14 amino acids. Per germline, CDR1 SGHTA and CDR2 FQGTGA. V was shortened by 4 bases and J by 12 bases, with 19 bases between the two germline ends. The CDR3 spells CASSSRVGEDTQFF. Here the CDR3 DNA reads TGTGCCAGCAGCTCGCGAGTAGGGGAGGATACGCAGTTCTTC.

This clonotype was seen only a few times. The J gene is TRBJ1-1, the V gene TRBV29-1; 7 nucleotides match TRBD1. Trimming removed 5 bases from V and 6 bases from J; junction bases left unmatched: 6. CDR1 and CDR2 (germline): SQVTM, ANQGSEA. The CDR3 runs to 12 residues. The CDR3 nucleotides are TGCAGCGTTTCCGACCAGGGGGCTGAAGCTTTCTTT. This gives the protein CSVSDQGAEAFF. The whole variable domain, remainder taken from reference TRBV29-1 and TRBJ1-1, is SAVISQKPSRDICQRGTSLTIQCQVDSQVTMMFWYRQQPGQSLTLIATANQGSEATYESGFVIDKFPISRPNLTFSTLTVSNMSPEDSSIYLCSVSDQGAEAFFGQGTRLTVV.

There are many counts of this clonotype. The chain carries TRBV20-1 and TRBJ2-1; D gene ambiguous. This CDR3 has 15 residues. Germline assignment: CDR1 DFQATT and CDR2 SNEGSKA (reference sequence). V gave up 1 base and J gave up 5 bases, with 15 bases separating them. CDR3 DNA: TGCAGTGCTAGAGGGTATTGGGGTCAAGACAATGAGCAGTTCTTC. Encoded protein: CSARGYWGQDNEQFF.

This clonotype was observed at least ten times. The gene calls are TRBV2 and TRBJ2-1; 10 bases match TRBD1. Germline V gives CDR1 SNHLY, CDR2 FYNNEI. The CDR3 loop spans 13 amino acids. The V gene end was trimmed by 7 bases and the J gene end by 10 bases; junction bases not matched to a gene: 7. The CDR3 DNA reads as TGTGCCAGCACAGGACAGGGGGTGTGGGAGCAGTTCTTC. Translation: CASTGQGVWEQFF.

This clonotype was found many times. The chain combines TRBV11-2 with TRBJ2-3, with 8 positions matching TRBD2. J lost 2 bases, V lost 6 bases, and 16 bases had no gene match. Germline values: CDR1 SGHAT, CDR2 FQNNGV. This CDR3 has 18 amino acids. Here the CDR3 DNA reads TGTGCCAGCAGTTACCTCGCCCGGGCTAGCGGGTACACAGATACGCAGTATTTT. Its protein product is CASSYLARASGYTDTQYF.

This clonotype was seen only a few times. The chain employs TRBV6-2 or TRBV6-3 and TRBJ2-4; 9 positions match TRBD1. Germline V gives CDR1 MNHEY, CDR2 SVGEGT. The CDR3 is 16 residues long. Trimming took 2 bases from V and 6 from J; bases not matched to a gene: 8. This CDR3 reads CASSYGRSGQGNIQYF. The CDR3 nucleotides are TGTGCCAGCAGTTACGGAAGGTCGGGACAGGGAAACATTCAGTACTTC.

This clonotype occurred many times. CDR3 sequence: CASSESGPDYGYTF. CDR3 nucleotides: TGTGCCAGCAGTGAAAGTGGGCCAGACTATGGCTACACCTTC. This chain links TRBV2 with TRBJ1-2; D not resolved. CDR3 length: 14 amino acids. The germline gives CDR1 SNHLY, CDR2 FYNNEI. The V gene lost 2 bases and the J gene lost 3 bases, with 10 bases spanning the gap.

V usage is TRBV19 and J usage is TRBJ1-6, with 9 bases matching TRBD1. The germline CDR1 and CDR2 sequences are LNHDA and SQIVND (reference sequence). J gave up 15 bases and V 6 bases, and 12 bases lay outside the gene matches. The CDR3 covers 14 residues. The CDR3 coding sequence is TGTGCCAGTAGCTCCAAGGACAGGGGATTTCTCCTCCACTTT. It codes for CASSSKDRGFLLHF.

J is TRBJ1-4 and V is TRBV6-1; possibly TRBD1 for D (6 bases). The germline V gene encodes CDR1 MNHNS and CDR2 SASEGT. CDR3 length: 16 amino acids. With 4 bases removed from V and 0 bases from J, the gap between germline ends came to 12 bases. CDR3 sequence (DNA): TGTGCCAGCAGTGTATGGACAGCCCCAACTAATGAAAAACTGTTTTTT. Translating it yields CASSVWTAPTNEKLFF.

Turning to this clonotype: A much bigger clone sits one base away, suggesting this may be a read error. This chain uses TRBV20-1 with TRBJ2-1; 9 positions match TRBD2. In germline, CDR1 is DFQATT, CDR2 SNEGSKA (reference sequence). This CDR3 spans 15 amino acids. The CDR3 DNA sequence: TGCAGCGCTGAAGTTGCGGGAGGGGCCTACAATGAGCAGTTCTTC. It specifies CSAEVAGGAYNEQFF.

This clonotype was observed at least ten times. Written as DNA, the CDR3 is TGTGCCAGCAGTTACCAGACAGGGGGCTTGAACACTGAAGCTTTCTTT. It is translated as CASSYQTGGLNTEAFF. V and J are TRBV27 and TRBJ1-1; 10 nucleotides agree with TRBD1. CDR3 size: 16 residues. V lost 4 bases, J lost 0 bases, and 5 bases stayed unmatched. Germline V lookup: CDR1 MNHEY, CDR2 SMNVEV (reference sequence).

This clonotype was detected many times. The chain carries TRBV12-3 or TRBV12-4 and TRBJ1-5; D unresolved. This CDR3 is built from 15 residues. V lost 2 bases and J lost 0, with 8 bases in between. CDR3 sequence (DNA): TGTGCCAGCAGTTTAATGGGCAGTAGCAATCAGCCCCAGCATTTT. Protein product: CASSLMGSSNQPQHF.